The 25 T cell receptor beta chains below all came from one sample that was sequenced in a study of blood T cell repertoires in COVID-19. Assay used: immunoSEQ multiplex PCR; TCRdb lists only in-frame clones, some missing. The sample records 250,000 to 300,000 clones, around 90% being singletons. Sequencing was done on a sample of PBMCs or T cells enriched from blood (not recorded which). These receptors were collected from a woman aged 40 to 50 who had recovered from COVID-19.

The J gene is TRBJ1-1, the V gene TRBV2; D is possibly TRBD1 (5 bases). Germline V gene data show CDR1 as SNHLY and CDR2 as FYNNEI. The CDR3 is made up of 13 amino acids. V lost 7 bases and J 3 bases, leaving 12 bases between the germline ends. CDR3 amino acids: CASNLRGDTEAFF. CDR3 DNA sequence: TGTGCCAGCAATTTACGGGGGGACACTGAAGCTTTCTTT.

Written as DNA, the CDR3 is TGTGCCTGGAATGGTCGGGGTGGCAATCAGCCCCAGCATTTT. It encodes CAWNGRGGNQPQHF. The V and J genes are TRBV30 and TRBJ1-5; D is unclear. The CDR3 is 14 residues long. CDR1 and CDR2 from the germline V gene are GTSNPN and SVGIG (reference sequence). Trimming cost V 4 bases and J 2 bases, with 12 bases left between them.

The chain combines TRBV30 with TRBJ1-5, with 7 bases lining up with TRBD1. V gave up 0 bases and J gave up 4 bases; unmatched junction bases: 3. Germline-derived CDR1 and CDR2 are GTSNPN and SVGIG (reference sequence). The length of the CDR3 is 14 residues. CDR3 bases: TGTGCCTGGAGTGTACAGGGGCCAAATCAGCCCCAGCATTTT. This sequence encodes CAWSVQGPNQPQHF.

The gene calls are TRBV18 and TRBJ2-1; the match to TRBD2 covers 15 bases. Germline V CDR1 and CDR2: KGHSH, LQKENI. The CDR3 sequence is 17 residues long. The junction had 6 bases not matched to a gene; V was cut back by 3 bases and J by 6 bases. The CDR3 reads CASSPGLAGGKGNEQFF. The CDR3 DNA reads TGTGCCAGCTCACCGGGACTAGCGGGAGGTAAAGGCAATGAGCAGTTCTTC.

This chain joins TRBV19 and TRBJ2-6; possible D gene TRBD1, 5 bases. Per the germline V gene, CDR1 is LNHDA and CDR2 is SQIVND (reference sequence). There are 18 residues in the CDR3. V lost 6 bases and J 0 bases, leaving 18 bases between the germline ends. CDR3 sequence reads: CASRGQGLGHSGANVLTF. CDR3 DNA sequence: TGTGCCAGTAGGGGGCAGGGTTTAGGTCACTCTGGGGCCAACGTCCTGACTTTC.

This chain joins TRBV2 and TRBJ2-5; 11 bases are shared with TRBD2. The CDR3 consists of 15 residues. The trim removed 5 bases at V and 5 bases at J, leaving 7 bases unmatched. CDR1 is SNHLY, CDR2 FYNNEI, per germline. CDR3 sequence: CASSLLAGAGETQYF. Here the CDR3 DNA reads TGTGCCAGCAGTTTACTAGCGGGGGCGGGGGAGACCCAGTACTTC.

V usage is TRBV5-6 and J usage is TRBJ1-3, with unresolved D. Per germline, CDR1 SGHDT and CDR2 YYEEEE. The CDR3 is 16 amino acids. The ends were cut back, 0 bases at V and 2 bases at J, with 12 bases in the middle. CDR3 DNA: TGTGCCAGCAGCTTGGATCTCGTGGCTCCTGGAAACACCATATATTTT. Encoded protein: CASSLDLVAPGNTIYF.

The chain couples TRBV5-1 to TRBJ1-2, with 10 bases fitting TRBD1. The CDR3 sequence is 17 residues long. V lost 0 bases to trimming and J lost 4 bases; unmatched junction nucleotides: 9. Per the germline V gene, CDR1 is SGHRS and CDR2 is YFSETQ. The CDR3 region is CASSLASGTGVSYGYTF. DNA for the CDR3: TGCGCCAGCAGCTTGGCCTCGGGGACAGGGGTCAGCTATGGCTACACCTTC. The variable domain in full, completed from reference TRBV5-1 and TRBJ1-2, reads KAGVTQTPRYLIKTRGQQVTLSCSPISGHRSVSWYQQTPGQGLQFLFEYFSETQRNKGNFPGRFSGRQFSNSRSEMNVSTLELGDSALYLCASSLASGTGVSYGYTFGSGTRLTVV.

The chain links TRBV7-2 to TRBJ2-3; 12 positions match TRBD2. Germline CDR1 SGHTA, CDR2 FQGNSA. The CDR3 is made up of 16 amino acids. With V trimmed by 5 bases and J by 9 bases, 12 bases remained unmatched. CDR3 region: CASSTRTSGAPGTQYF. The CDR3 DNA reads as TGTGCCAGCAGCACAAGGACTAGCGGGGCCCCAGGCACGCAGTATTTT.

V and J are TRBV7-8 and TRBJ1-5; tentatively, D is TRBD1 (5 bases). Germline CDR1 SGHVS, CDR2 FQNEAQ. With 3 bases removed from V and 0 bases from J, the gap between germline ends came to 12 bases. The CDR3 contains 16 residues. The CDR3 DNA reads as TGTGCCAGCAGCTTCACTGCAGGGTATAGCAATCAGCCCCAGCATTTT. Amino acids: CASSFTAGYSNQPQHF.

CDR3 nucleotide sequence: TGTGCCAGCAGCTTAGGTTCGGCACGGGGGGGATACGAGCAGTACTTC. Amino acid sequence: CASSLGSARGGYEQYF. The rearrangement joins TRBV7-6 to TRBJ2-7; 8 nucleotides match TRBD2. V was pared by 1 base and J by 4 bases, with 9 bases of the junction left unmatched. Germline CDR1 and CDR2: SGHVS and FNYEAQ. The CDR3 consists of 16 residues.

The chain is built from TRBV7-2 and TRBJ2-7; 7 positions agree with TRBD1. CDR3 length: 14 amino acids. V dropped 3 bases and J dropped 3; count of bases not matched to a gene: 5. The germline CDR1 and CDR2 sequences are SGHTA and FQGNSA. The CDR3 nucleotides are TGTGCCAGCAGCTTTTACAGGGGTGACTACGAGCAGTACTTC. It translates to CASSFYRGDYEQYF.

The V call is TRBV2, the J call TRBJ2-1, with 9 positions matching TRBD2. The ends lost 5 bases at V and 4 bases at J; junction bases unmatched: 9. The CDR3 contains 16 residues. Germline V gene sequence: CDR1 SNHLY, CDR2 FYNNEI. The CDR3 nucleotides read TGTGCCAGCAGTAACGGGGTAGCGGGGGATTACAATGAGCAGTTCTTC. Translated, it gives CASSNGVAGDYNEQFF.

The chain couples TRBV10-3 to TRBJ1-1, with D maybe TRBD1 (5 bases). This CDR3 is 13 amino acids long. Germline lookup yields CDR1 ENHRY and CDR2 SYGVKD. The V end was cut by 11 bases, the J end by 5 bases, with 18 bases between. The CDR3 loop is CAVSNGGGTEAFF. DNA of the CDR3: TGTGCCGTCTCAAACGGGGGGGGAACTGAAGCTTTCTTT.

The chain has TRBV5-1 and TRBJ1-4; 7 nucleotides align to TRBD1. In germline, CDR1 is SGHRS, CDR2 YFSETQ. The CDR3 length is 14 residues. With 7 bases clipped from V and 6 bases from J, the junction kept 9 bases outside the gene matches. The CDR3: CASGPTGAYEKLFF. For the CDR3, the DNA is TGCGCCAGCGGACCCACAGGGGCATATGAAAAACTGTTTTTT.

J is TRBJ2-3 and V is TRBV4-2, with 8 nucleotides matching TRBD2. CDR3 length: 16 amino acids. CDR1 and CDR2 (germline): LGHNA, YNFKEQ. Unmatched junction bases numbered 5, after V lost 1 base and J lost 2 bases. CDR3: CASSQAGAGDTDTQYF. As DNA, the CDR3 is TGTGCCAGCAGCCAAGCGGGAGCGGGGGACACAGATACGCAGTATTTT.

The rearrangement links TRBV7-2 to TRBJ2-1; TRBD2 matches at 7 bases. This CDR3 has 15 residues. Per germline, CDR1 SGHTA and CDR2 FQGNSA. V trimming: 2 bases; J trimming: 0 bases; junction bases outside the gene matches: 1. CDR3 DNA: TGTGCCAGCAGCTTACGCGGGAGCTCCTACAATGAGCAGTTCTTC. This codes for CASSLRGSSYNEQFF. Variable domain in full (rest from reference TRBV7-2 and TRBJ2-1): GAGVSQSPSNKVTEKGKDVELRCDPISGHTALYWYRQSLGQGLEFLIYFQGNSAPDKSGLPSDRFSAERTGGSVSTLTIQRTQQEDSAVYLCASSLRGSSYNEQFFGPGTRLTVL.

The V gene is TRBV30, the J gene TRBJ2-5, with 14 bases lining up with TRBD2. V gave up 1 base and J gave up 5 bases; unmatched junction bases: 3. The CDR3 is 15 amino acids. Germline CDR1 reads GTSNPN; CDR2 reads SVGIG (reference sequence). The chain's CDR3 is CAWSGLAGGGETQYF. CDR3 nucleotides: TGTGCCTGGAGTGGACTAGCGGGAGGGGGGGAGACCCAGTACTTC.

The chain recombines TRBV24-1 with TRBJ1-5, with D tentatively TRBD1 (5 bases). Germline CDR1 reads KGHDR; CDR2 reads SFDVKD. The CDR3 has 13 amino acids. V was shortened by 10 bases and J by 3 bases, with 12 bases between the two germline ends. This CDR3 reads CATAGGNNQPQHF. Here the CDR3 DNA reads TGTGCCACGGCGGGGGGGAACAATCAGCCCCAGCATTTT.

This clone was seen many times. The chain couples TRBV4-1 to TRBJ1-1; the D gene is possibly TRBD1 (5 bases). Trimming pared 0 bases from V and 5 bases from J, leaving 13 bases between. Germline V lookup: CDR1 MGHRA, CDR2 YSYEKL. This CDR3 is 15 amino acids long. The CDR3 loop reads CASSQDGAAKTEAFF. CDR3 coding DNA: TGCGCCAGCAGCCAAGATGGGGCGGCCAAGACTGAAGCTTTCTTT.

The chain couples TRBV6-6 to TRBJ2-2, with D tentatively TRBD1 (6 bases). With 7 bases removed from V and 6 bases from J, the gap between germline ends came to 12 bases. Germline CDR1 MNHNY, CDR2 SVGAGI (reference sequence). This CDR3 spans 13 amino acids. CDR3 sequence (DNA): TGTGCCAGCATAAGAGGGGGTTCCGGGGAGCTGTTTTTT. Its translation is CASIRGGSGELFF.

This clone occurred once. V usage is TRBV19 and J usage is TRBJ1-2; 12 bases align to TRBD1. Germline CDR1 is LNHDA and CDR2 is SQIVND (reference sequence). The CDR3 sequence is 16 residues long. The J segment lost 4 bases and the V segment lost 5 bases, leaving 8 bases of the junction unmatched. The CDR3 spells CASSRDRGQSVYGYTF. CDR3 coding DNA: TGTGCCAGTAGTCGGGACAGGGGGCAATCTGTCTATGGCTACACCTTC.

The chain recombines TRBV11-2 with TRBJ1-2, with TRBD1 matching over 7 bases. The CDR3 is 12 residues long. Germline V gene lookup returns CDR1 SGHAT and CDR2 FQNNGV. Losses at the gene ends were 5 bases for V and 10 bases for J; bases not matched to a gene: 7. The CDR3 loop is CASSEQGQSYTF. The CDR3 region has the DNA TGTGCCAGCAGCGAGCAGGGACAGTCCTACACCTTC. Filled out from reference TRBV11-2 and TRBJ1-2, the complete variable domain reads EAGVAQSPRYKIIEKRQSVAFWCNPISGHATLYWYQQILGQGPKLLIQFQNNGVVDDSQLPKDRFSAERLKGVDSTLKIQPAKLEDSAVYLCASSEQGQSYTFGSGTRLTVV.

In this sample, this clone turned up once. The chain is built from TRBV4-1 and TRBJ2-7, with a weak D call TRBD2 (6 bases). Germline V gene data show CDR1 as MGHRA and CDR2 as YSYEKL. Trimming took 5 bases from V and 3 from J, leaving 14 bases between them. The length of the CDR3 is 14 residues. The CDR3 DNA sequence: TGCGCCAGCAGCATCCCCGGGAGAAACTACGAGCAGTACTTC. It codes for CASSIPGRNYEQYF.

The chain combines TRBV19 with TRBJ2-2, with 15 bases lining up with TRBD2. The V and J ends lost 6 bases and 5 bases, in that order; junction bases with no gene match: 7. This CDR3 is built from 17 residues. Germline V gene lookup returns CDR1 LNHDA and CDR2 SQIVND (reference sequence). The CDR3 sequence: CASSPGLAGGKTGELFF. CDR3 nucleotide sequence: TGTGCCAGTAGCCCCGGACTAGCGGGAGGGAAAACCGGGGAGCTGTTTTTT.